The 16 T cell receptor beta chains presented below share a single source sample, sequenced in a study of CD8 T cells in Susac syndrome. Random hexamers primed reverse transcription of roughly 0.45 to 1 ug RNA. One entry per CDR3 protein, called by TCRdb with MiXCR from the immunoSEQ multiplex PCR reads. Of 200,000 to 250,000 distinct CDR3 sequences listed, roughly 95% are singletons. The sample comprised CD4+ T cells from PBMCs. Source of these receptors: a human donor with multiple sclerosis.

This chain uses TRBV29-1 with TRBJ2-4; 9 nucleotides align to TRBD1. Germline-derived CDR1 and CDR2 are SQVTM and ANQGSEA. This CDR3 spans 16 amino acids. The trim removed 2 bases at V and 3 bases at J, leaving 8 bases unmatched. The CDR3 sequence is CSVEQTGGSGKNIQYF. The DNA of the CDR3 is TGCAGCGTTGAACAAACAGGGGGCTCTGGCAAAAACATTCAGTACTTC.

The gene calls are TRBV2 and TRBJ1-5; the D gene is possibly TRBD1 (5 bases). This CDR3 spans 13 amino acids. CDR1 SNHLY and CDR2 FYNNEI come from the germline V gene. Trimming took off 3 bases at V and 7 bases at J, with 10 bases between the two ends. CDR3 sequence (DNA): TGTGCCAGCAGTGAGAGGGGAAGGCAGCCCCAGCATTTT. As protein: CASSERGRQPQHF. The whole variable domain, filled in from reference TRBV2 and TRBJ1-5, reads EPEVTQTPSHQVTQMGQEVILRCVPISNHLYFYWYRQILGQKVEFLVSFYNNEISEKSEIFDDQFSVERPDGSNFTLKIRSTKLEDSAMYFCASSERGRQPQHFGDGTRLSIL.

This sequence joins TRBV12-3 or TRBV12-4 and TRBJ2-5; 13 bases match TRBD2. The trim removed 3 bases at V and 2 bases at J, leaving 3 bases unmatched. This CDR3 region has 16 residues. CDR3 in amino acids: CASSLGLAGPQETQYF. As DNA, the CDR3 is TGTGCCAGCAGTTTGGGACTAGCGGGACCACAAGAGACCCAGTACTTC.

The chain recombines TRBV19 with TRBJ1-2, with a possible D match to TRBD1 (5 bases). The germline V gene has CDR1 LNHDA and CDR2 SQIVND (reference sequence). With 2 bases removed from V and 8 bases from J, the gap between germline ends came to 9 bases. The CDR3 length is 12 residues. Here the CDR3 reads CASSIRDGGYTF. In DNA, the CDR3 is TGTGCCAGTAGTATAAGGGACGGCGGCTACACCTTC.

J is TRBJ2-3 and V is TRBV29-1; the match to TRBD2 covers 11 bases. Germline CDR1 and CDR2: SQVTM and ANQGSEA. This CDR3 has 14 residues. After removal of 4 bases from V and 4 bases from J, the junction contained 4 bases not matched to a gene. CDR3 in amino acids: CSVALAGDSDTQYF. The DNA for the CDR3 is TGCAGCGTTGCACTAGCGGGAGACTCAGATACGCAGTATTTT.

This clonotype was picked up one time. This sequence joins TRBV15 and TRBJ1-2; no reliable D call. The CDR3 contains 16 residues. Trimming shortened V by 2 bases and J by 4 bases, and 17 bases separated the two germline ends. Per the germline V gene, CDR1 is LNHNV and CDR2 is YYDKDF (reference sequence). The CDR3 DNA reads TGTGCCACCAGCAGAAACCATCTGTTAGGGAGCTATGGCTACACCTTC. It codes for CATSRNHLLGSYGYTF.

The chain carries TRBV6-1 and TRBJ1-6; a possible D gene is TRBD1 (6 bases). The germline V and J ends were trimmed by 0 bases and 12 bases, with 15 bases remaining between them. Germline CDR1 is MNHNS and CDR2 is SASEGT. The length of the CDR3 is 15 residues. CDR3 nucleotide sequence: TGTGCCAGCAGTGAAGCGGGCGGGGGGCGTAGACCCCTCCACTTT. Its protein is CASSEAGGGRRPLHF.

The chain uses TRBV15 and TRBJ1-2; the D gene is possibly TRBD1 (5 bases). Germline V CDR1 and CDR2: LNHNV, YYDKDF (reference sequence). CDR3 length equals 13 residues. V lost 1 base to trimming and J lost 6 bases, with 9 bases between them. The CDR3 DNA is TGTGCCACCAGCAGAGGAGGGGACCATGGCTACACCTTC. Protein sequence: CATSRGGDHGYTF.

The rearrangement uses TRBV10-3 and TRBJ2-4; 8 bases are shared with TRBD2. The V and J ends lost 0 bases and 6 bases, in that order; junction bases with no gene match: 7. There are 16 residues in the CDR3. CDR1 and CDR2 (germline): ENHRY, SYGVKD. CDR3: CAISESIGGGPNIQYF. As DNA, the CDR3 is TGTGCCATCAGTGAGTCGATCGGCGGGGGGCCAAACATTCAGTACTTC.

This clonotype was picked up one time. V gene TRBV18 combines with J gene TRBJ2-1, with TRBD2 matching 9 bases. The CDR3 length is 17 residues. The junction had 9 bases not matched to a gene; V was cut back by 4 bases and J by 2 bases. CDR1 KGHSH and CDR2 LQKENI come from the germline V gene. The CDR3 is CASSRIQTSGTYNEQFF. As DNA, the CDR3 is TGTGCCAGCTCACGCATCCAGACTAGCGGAACCTACAATGAGCAGTTCTTC.

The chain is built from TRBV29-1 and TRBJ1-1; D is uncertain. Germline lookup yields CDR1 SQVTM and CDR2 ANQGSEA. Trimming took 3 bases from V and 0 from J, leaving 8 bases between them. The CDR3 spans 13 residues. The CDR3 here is CSVERHLNTEAFF. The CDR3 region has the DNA TGCAGCGTTGAGCGGCACCTGAACACTGAAGCTTTCTTT.

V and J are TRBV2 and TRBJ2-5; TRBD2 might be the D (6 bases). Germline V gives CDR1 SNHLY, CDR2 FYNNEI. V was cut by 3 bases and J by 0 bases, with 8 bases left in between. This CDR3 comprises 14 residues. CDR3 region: CASSEGRYQETQYF. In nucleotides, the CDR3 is TGTGCCAGCAGTGAGGGGAGGTACCAAGAGACCCAGTACTTC. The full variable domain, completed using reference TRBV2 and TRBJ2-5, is EPEVTQTPSHQVTQMGQEVILRCVPISNHLYFYWYRQILGQKVEFLVSFYNNEISEKSEIFDDQFSVERPDGSNFTLKIRSTKLEDSAMYFCASSEGRYQETQYFGPGTRLLVL.

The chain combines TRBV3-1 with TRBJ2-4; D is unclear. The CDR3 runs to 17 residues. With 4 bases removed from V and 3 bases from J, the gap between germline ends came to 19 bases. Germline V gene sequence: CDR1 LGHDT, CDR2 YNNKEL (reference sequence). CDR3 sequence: CASSLNPLLQGKNIQYF. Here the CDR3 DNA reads TGTGCCAGCAGCCTAAATCCTCTTCTCCAAGGCAAAAACATTCAGTACTTC.

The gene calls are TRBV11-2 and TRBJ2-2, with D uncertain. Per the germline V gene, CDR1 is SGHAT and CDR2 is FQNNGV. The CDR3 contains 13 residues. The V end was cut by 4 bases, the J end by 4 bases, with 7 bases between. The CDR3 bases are TGTGCCAGCAGCTCAACAGTCACCGGGGAGCTGTTTTTT. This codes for CASSSTVTGELFF. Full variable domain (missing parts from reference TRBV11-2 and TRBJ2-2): EAGVAQSPRYKIIEKRQSVAFWCNPISGHATLYWYQQILGQGPKLLIQFQNNGVVDDSQLPKDRFSAERLKGVDSTLKIQPAKLEDSAVYLCASSSTVTGELFFGEGSRLTVL.

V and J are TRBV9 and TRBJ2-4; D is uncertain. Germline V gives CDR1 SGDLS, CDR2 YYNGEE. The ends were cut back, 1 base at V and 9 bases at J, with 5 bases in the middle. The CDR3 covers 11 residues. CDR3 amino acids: CASSVRGIQYF. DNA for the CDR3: TGTGCCAGCAGCGTAAGAGGCATTCAGTACTTC.

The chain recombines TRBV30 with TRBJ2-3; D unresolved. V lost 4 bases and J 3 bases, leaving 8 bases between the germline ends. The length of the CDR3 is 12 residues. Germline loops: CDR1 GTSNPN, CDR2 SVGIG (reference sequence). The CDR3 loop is CAWTRSTDTQYF. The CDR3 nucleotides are TGTGCCTGGACTCGTTCTACAGATACGCAGTATTTT.